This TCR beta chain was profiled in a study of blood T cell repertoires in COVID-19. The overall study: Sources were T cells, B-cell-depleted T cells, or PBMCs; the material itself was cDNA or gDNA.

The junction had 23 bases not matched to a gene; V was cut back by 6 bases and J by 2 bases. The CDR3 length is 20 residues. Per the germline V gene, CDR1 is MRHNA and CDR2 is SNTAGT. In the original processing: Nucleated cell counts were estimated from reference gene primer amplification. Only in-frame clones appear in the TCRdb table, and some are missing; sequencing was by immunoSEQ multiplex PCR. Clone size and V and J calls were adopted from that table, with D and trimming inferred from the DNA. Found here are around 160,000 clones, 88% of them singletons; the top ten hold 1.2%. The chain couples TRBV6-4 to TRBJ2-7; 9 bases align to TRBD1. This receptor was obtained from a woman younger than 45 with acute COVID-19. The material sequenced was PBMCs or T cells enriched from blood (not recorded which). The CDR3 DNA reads TGTGCCAGCAGCCCTCTCCTAGGGGACAGGGTCATCTTGGTACCCTACGAGCAGTACTTC. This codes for CASSPLLGDRVILVPYEQYF.